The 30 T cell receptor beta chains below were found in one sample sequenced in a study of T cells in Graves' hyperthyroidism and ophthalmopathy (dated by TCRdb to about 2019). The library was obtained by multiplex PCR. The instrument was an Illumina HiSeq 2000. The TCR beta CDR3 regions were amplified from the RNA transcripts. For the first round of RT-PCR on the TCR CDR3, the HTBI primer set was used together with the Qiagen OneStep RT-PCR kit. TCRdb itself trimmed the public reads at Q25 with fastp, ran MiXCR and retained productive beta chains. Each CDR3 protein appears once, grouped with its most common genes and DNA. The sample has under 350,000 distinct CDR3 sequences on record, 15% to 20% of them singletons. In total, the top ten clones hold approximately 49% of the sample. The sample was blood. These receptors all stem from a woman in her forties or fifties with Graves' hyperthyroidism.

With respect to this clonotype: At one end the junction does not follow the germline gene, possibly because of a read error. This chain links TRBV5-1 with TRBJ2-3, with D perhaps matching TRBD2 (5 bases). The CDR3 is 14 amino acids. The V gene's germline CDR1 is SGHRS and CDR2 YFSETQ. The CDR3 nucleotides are TGTGCCAGCAGCTTGGTGCTAGCCTTGGATACGCAGTATTTT. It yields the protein CASSLVLALDTQYF.

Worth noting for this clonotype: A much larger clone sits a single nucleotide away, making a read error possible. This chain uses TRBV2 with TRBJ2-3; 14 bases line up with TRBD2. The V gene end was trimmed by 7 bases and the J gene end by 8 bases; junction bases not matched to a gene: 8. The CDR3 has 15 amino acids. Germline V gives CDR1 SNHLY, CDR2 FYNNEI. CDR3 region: CASTTSGLAGGTQYF. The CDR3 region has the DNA TGTGCCAGCACTACTTCCGGACTAGCGGGGGGTACGCAGTATTTT.

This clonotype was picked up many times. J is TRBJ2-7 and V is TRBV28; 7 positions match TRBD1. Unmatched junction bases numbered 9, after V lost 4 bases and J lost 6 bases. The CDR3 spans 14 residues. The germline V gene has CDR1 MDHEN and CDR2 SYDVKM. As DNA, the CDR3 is TGTGCCAGCAGTTCGCTAGGACAGGCCCGCGAGCAGTACTTC. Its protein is CASSSLGQAREQYF.

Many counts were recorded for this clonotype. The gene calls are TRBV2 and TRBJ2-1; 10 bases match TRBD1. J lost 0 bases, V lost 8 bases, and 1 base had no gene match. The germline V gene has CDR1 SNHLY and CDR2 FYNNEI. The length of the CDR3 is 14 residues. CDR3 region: CASRTGGSYNEQFF. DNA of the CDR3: TGTGCCAGCCGGACAGGGGGCTCCTACAATGAGCAGTTCTTC.

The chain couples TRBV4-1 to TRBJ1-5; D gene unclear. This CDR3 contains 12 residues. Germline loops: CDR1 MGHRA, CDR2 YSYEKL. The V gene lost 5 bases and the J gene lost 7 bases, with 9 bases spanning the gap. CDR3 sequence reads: CASSYGRQPQHF. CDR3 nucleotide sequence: TGCGCCAGCAGCTACGGGAGACAGCCCCAGCATTTT.

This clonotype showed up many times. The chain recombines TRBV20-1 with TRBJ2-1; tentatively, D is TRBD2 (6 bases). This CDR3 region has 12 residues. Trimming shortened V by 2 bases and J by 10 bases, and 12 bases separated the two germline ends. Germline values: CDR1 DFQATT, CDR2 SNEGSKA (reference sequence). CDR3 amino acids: CSARSLATEQFF. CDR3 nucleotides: TGCAGTGCTAGATCACTAGCTACCGAGCAGTTCTTC.

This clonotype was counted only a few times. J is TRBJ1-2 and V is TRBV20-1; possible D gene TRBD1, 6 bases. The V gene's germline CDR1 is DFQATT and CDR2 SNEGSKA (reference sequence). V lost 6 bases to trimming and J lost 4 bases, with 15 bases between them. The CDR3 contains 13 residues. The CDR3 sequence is CSAREGGPYGYTF. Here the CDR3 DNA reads TGCAGTGCCCGGGAGGGGGGCCCCTATGGCTACACCTTC.

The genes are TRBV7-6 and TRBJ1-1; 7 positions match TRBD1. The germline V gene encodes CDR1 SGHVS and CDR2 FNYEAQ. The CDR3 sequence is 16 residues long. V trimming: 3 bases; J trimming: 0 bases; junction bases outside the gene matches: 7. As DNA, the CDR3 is TGTGCCAGCAGCTTGGGGACAGCAGGGATGAACACTGAAGCTTTCTTT. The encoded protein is CASSLGTAGMNTEAFF. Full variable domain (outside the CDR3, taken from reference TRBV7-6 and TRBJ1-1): GAGVSQSPRYKVTKRGQDVALRCDPISGHVSLYWYRQALGQGPEFLTYFNYEAQQDKSGLPNDRFSAERPEGSISTLTIQRTEQRDSAMYRCASSLGTAGMNTEAFFGQGTRLTVV.

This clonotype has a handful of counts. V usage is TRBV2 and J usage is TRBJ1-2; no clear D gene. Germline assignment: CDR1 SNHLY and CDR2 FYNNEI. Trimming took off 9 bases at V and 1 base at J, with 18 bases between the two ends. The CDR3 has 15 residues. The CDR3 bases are TGTGCCAGTTTTTCTCTAGGACGGAATAACTATGGCTACACCTTC. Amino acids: CASFSLGRNNYGYTF.

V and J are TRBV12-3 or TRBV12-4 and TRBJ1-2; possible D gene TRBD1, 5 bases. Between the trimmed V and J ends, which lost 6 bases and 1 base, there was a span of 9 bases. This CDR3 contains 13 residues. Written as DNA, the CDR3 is TGTGCCAGCAGCCGACAGCTTAACTATGGCTACACCTTC. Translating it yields CASSRQLNYGYTF.

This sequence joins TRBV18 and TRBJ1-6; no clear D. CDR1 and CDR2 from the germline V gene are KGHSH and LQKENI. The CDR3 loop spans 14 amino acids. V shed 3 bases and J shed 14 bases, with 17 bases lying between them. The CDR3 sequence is CASSPNDGLSSLHF. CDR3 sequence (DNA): TGTGCCAGCTCACCGAATGACGGCCTGTCGTCCCTCCACTTT.

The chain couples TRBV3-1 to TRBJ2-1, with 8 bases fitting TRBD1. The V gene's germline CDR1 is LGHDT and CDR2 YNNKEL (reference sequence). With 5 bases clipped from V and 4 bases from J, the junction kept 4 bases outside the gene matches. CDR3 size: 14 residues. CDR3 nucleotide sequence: TGTGCCAGCAGCGGCCGGGACAGGTACAATGAGCAGTTCTTC. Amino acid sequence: CASSGRDRYNEQFF.

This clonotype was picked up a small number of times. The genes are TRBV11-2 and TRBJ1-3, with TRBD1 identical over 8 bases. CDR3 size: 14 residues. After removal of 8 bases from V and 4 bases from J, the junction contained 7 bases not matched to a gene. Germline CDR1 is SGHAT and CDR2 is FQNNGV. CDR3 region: CASGETGAGNTIYF. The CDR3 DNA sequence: TGTGCCAGCGGCGAGACAGGGGCAGGAAACACCATATATTTT.

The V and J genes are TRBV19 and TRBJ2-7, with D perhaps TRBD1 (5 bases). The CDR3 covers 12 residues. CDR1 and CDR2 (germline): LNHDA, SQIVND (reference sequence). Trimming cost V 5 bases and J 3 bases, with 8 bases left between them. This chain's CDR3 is CASSVTGYEQYF. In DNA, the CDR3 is TGTGCCAGTAGTGTCACAGGCTACGAGCAGTACTTC.

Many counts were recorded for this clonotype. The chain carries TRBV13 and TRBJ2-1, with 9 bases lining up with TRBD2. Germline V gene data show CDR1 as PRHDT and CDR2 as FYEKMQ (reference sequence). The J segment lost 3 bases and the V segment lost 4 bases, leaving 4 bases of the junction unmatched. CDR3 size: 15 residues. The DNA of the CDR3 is TGTGCCAGCAGCTCGGGACTAGCAGTCTACAATGAGCAGTTCTTC. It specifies CASSSGLAVYNEQFF.

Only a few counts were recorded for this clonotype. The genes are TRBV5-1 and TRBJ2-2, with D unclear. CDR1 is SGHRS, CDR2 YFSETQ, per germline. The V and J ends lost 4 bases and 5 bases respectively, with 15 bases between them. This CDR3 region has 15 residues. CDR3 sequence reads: CASSPRSGSTGELFF. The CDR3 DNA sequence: TGCGCCAGCAGCCCGCGGTCGGGTTCGACCGGGGAGCTGTTTTTT.

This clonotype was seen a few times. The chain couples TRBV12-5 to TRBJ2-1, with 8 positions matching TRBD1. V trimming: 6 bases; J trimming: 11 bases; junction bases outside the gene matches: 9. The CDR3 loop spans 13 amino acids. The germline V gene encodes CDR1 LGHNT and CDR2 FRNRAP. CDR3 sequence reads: CASGPKDRAKQFF. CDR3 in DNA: TGTGCTAGTGGCCCCAAGGACAGGGCCAAGCAGTTCTTC.

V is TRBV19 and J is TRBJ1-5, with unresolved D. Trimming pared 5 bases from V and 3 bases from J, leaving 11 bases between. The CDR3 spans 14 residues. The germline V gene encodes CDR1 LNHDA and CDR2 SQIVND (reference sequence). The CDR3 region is CASSPSSYNQPQHF. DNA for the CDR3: TGTGCCAGTAGTCCGAGCAGTTACAATCAGCCCCAGCATTTT.

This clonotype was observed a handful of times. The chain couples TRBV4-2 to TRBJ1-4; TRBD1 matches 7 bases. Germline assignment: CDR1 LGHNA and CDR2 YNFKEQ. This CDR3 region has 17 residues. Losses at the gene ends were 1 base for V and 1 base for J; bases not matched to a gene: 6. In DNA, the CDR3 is TGTGCCAGCAGCCAAGCTTGGCAGGGGGTAACTAATGAAAAACTGTTTTTT. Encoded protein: CASSQAWQGVTNEKLFF.

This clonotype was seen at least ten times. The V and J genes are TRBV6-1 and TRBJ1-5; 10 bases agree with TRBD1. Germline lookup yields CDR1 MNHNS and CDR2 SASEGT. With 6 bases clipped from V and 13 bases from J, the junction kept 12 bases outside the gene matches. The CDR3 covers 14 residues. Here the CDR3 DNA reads TGTGCCAGCAGCGACGGGACAGGGGCTTCCCTGCAGCATTTT. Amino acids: CASSDGTGASLQHF.

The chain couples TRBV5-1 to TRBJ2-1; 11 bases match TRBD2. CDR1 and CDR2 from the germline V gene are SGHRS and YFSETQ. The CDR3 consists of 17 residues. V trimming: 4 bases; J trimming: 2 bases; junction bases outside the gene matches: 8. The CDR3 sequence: CASSPTLAGDAYNEQFF. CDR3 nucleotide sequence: TGCGCCAGCAGCCCGACACTAGCGGGAGACGCCTACAATGAGCAGTTCTTC.

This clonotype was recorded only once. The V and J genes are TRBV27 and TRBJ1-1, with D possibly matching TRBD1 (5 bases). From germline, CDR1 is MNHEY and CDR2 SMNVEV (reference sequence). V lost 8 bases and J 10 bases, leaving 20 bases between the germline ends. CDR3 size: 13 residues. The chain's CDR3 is CASGSLRGPVAFF. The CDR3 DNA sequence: TGTGCCAGCGGATCTCTCCGGGGCCCAGTAGCTTTCTTT.

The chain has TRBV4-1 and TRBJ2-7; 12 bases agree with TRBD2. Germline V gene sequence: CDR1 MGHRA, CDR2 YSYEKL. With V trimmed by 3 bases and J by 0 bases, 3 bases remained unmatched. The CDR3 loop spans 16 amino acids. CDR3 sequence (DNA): TGCGCCAGCAGCCACCAGACTAGCGGGAGCTCCTACGAGCAGTACTTC. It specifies CASSHQTSGSSYEQYF.

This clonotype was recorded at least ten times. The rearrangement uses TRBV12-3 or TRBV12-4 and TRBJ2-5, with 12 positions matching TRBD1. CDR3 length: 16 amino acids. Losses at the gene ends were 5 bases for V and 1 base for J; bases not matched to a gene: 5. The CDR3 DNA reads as TGTGCCAGCAGTGCGTGGGGACAGGGGGCCCAAGAGACCCAGTACTTC. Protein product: CASSAWGQGAQETQYF.

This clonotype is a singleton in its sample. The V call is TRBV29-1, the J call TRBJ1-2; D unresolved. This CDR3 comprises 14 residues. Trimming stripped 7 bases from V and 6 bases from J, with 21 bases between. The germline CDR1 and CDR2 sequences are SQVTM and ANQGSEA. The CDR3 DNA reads TGCAGCGCCGCGGGGTCGGGGTTCGTCCATGGCTACACCTTC. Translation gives CSAAGSGFVHGYTF.

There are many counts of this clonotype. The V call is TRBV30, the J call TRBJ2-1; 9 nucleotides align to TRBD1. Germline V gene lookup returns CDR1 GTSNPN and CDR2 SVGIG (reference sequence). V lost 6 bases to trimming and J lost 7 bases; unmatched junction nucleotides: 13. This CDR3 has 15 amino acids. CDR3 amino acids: CACPTGTGPSNEQFF. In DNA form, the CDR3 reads TGTGCCTGCCCTACCGGGACAGGGCCTTCAAATGAGCAGTTCTTC.

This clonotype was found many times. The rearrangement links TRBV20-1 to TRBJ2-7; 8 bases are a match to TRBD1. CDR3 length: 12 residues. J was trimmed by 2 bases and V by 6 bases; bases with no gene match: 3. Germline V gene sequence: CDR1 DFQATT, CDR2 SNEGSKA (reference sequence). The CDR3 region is CSAKTGAYEQYF. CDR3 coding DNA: TGCAGTGCAAAGACAGGGGCCTACGAGCAGTACTTC.

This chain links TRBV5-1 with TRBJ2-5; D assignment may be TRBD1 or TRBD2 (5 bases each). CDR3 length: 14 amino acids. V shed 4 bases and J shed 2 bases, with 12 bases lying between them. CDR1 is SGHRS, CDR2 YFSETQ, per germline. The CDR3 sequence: CASSQGSGQETQYF. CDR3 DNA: TGCGCCAGCAGCCAGGGCAGCGGTCAAGAGACCCAGTACTTC.

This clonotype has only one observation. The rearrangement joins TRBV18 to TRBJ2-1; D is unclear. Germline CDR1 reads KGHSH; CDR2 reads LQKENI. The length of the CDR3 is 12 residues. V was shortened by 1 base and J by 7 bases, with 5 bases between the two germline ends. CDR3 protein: CASSPRSNEQFF. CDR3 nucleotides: TGTGCCAGCTCACCACGAAGTAATGAGCAGTTCTTC.

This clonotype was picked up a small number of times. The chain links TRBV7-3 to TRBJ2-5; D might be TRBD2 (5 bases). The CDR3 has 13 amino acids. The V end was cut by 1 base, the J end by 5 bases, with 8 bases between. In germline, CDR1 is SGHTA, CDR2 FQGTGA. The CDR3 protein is CASSLNRRETQYF. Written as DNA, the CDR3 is TGTGCCAGCAGCTTAAATCGGAGGGAGACCCAGTACTTC.